The T cell receptor (beta chain) described here comes from a study of follicular helper T cells after annual influenza vaccination (dated by TCRdb to 2016 to 2017). Study-level background: After each seasonal influenza vaccination, blood samples were collected on days 0, 7 and 28. Some subjects were followed across successive annual vaccinations spanning the 2013-2014, 2014-2015 and 2015-2016 seasons to study recall of cTfh clones. One week after vaccination, a second recruited cohort of 12 to 13 subjects (Table S1) displayed a similar ICOS+CD38+ cTfh response. Multi-year samples were available from six subjects, with four subjects covering two vaccination seasons and two subjects covering three seasons. The 2013-2014 samples were cryopreserved, while the 2015 samples were processed right after collection. What the research found in general, with its limitations: ICOS+CD38+ cTfh clonality correlated with the frequency of that population, and its change correlated with the change in circulating plasmablast frequency. With successive annual vaccinations, a recurrent oligoclonal ICOS+CD38+ cTfh response was recalled, and this response contained tetramer and AIM influenza-specific clonotypes. Because only roughly 10-20% of the analyzed cells gave productive TCRB sequences, there was no way to sample rare clonotypes. Day 7 ICOS+CD38+ clones were most often found later in ICOS-CD38- cTfh, suggesting that subset may serve as a memory reservoir.

Libraries were made using the immunoSEQ multiplex PCR assay. Adaptive Biotechnologies handled the TCRB amplification, library preparation, sequencing and preliminary bioinformatics at Survey level resolution. TCRB sequencing used multiplex PCR amplification of genomic DNA from sorted cTfh populations. On the study's bioinformatics: Clonality was computed in R as 1 minus normalized Shannon entropy; the Gini index was calculated with the R package ineq. Overlap score was the summed counts of shared sequences divided by total counts of all sequences in both compared samples. Fisher's exact test, with an assumed theoretical repertoire of 10^7 TCRB sequences, was used to assess the significance of shared clonotypes. This immuneACCESS table, as held by TCRdb, lists in-frame sequences with V and J called but not all clones. Of the missing ones, under half trace to an unresolved V gene in checked studies; the others have no known cause. V and J calls and clone size are as listed in that table; D and trimming were resolved from the DNA. The sample data list approximately 1,200 clones, and 78% of these were observed just once. The ten most abundant clones make up more than 3.5% of the sample.

As regards this clone: Its cognate antigen has yet to be identified. Base qualities are not recorded, but no much larger clone differs from it by a single base.

Explained via the paper, the time point label denotes: 2015-2016 season, 7 days after influenza vaccination. Seasonal inactivated influenza vaccine (Fluvarix) was administered to adults, and sorted blood CD4 subsets were tracked by TCRB sequencing before and after vaccination. Subjects were considered eligible if community-dwelling and if influenza vaccine had not been received in the prior 6 months. Reasons for exclusion included contraindications to influenza vaccine, substance abuse, HIV/AIDS, active malignancy, immunomodulatory medication, and active illness such as respiratory infection. Per time point, between roughly 40 and 100 mL of blood was sampled. Non-naive CD4+CXCR5+PD-1+ cells were defined as circulating Tfh and were sorted into ICOS+CD38+ and ICOS-CD38- fractions. Ficoll-Paque PLUS or SepMate separation was used to isolate PBMC. Before DNA extraction, cell subsets were sorted from PBMC on a BD FACS Aria.

CDR1 is given as SEHNR and CDR2 as FQNEAQ, both from the germline V gene (reference sequence). The CDR3 covers 11 residues, taking in both the cysteine and the phenylalanine. The entry retains the CDR3 DNA only, 33 bases that are in frame from base 1. V sheds 5 bases and J sheds 3 bases, leaving 5 bases between their ends. The sequencing used CXCR5+ CD38+ circulating T follicular helper cells from blood, collected 7 days after influenza vaccination. The cell subset or site label of this sample denotes: circulating Tfh, non-naive CD4+CXCR5+PD-1+ (ICOS+CD38+ or ICOS-CD38-). Recombination linked TRBV7-9 to TRBJ2-7, with no confident D gene call. This receptor was obtained from an adult who received the influenza vaccine. The bases read TGTGCCAGCAGCCCCCTCTACGAGCAGTACTTC. The encoded protein is CASSPLYEQYF.